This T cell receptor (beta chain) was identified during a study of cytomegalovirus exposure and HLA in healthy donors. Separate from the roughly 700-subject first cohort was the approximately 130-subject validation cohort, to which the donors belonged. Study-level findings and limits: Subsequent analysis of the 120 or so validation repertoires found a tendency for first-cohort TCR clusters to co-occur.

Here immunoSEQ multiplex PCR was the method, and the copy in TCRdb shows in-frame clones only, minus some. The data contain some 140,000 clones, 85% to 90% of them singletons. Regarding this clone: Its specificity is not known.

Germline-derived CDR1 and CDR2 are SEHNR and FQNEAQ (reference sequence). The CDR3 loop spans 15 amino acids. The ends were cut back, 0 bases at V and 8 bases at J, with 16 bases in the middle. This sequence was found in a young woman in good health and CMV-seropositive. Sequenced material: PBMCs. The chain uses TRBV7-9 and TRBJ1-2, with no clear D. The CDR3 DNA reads TGTGCCAGCAGCTTAGCCGGAGGGTCCCTATCGGGCTACACCTTC. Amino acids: CASSLAGGSLSGYTF.